The present TCR beta chain was sequenced within a study of T cells in Graves' hyperthyroidism and ophthalmopathy (dated by TCRdb to about 2019). Study-level background: Peripheral blood was collected at initial diagnosis, before any treatment. TCR V-J signatures able to tell the groups apart were searched for in a discovery cohort of 90 to 100 patients, of whom more than 40 had Graves' ophthalmopathy and around 57 had stable Graves' hyperthyroidism. Whether ophthalmopathy could be predicted prospectively was tested in an independent validation cohort made up of 18 to 20 hyperthyroidism patients plus 17 patients who later progressed to ophthalmopathy. The 90 to 100 discovery patients were randomly split 7:3 into training and test sets. In more than 5 Graves' hyperthyroidism patients, the study also compared T-cell repertoires from thyroid tissue with T-cell repertoires from blood. Once sampling was done, hyperthyroidism patients were given methimazole at a starting dose of 30 mg daily, whereas ophthalmopathy patients were given high-dose intravenous methylprednisolone. According to the paper, TCR Vbeta CDR3 sequencing was carried out on about 140 peripheral blood samples, which came from 40 to 45 ophthalmopathy, roughly 75 hyperthyroidism and roughly 17 progressor patients. Here is what the overall study found, with its caveats: In validation, progression to ophthalmopathy was predicted by the model with 70.59% sensitivity and around 76% specificity, a median of approximately 6.5 months before onset. Most expanded thyroid clonotypes (frequency above 0.001) were also found in blood, which suggests that blood repertoires may mirror thyroid immune responses. A 13 V-J signature model separated ophthalmopathy from stable hyperthyroidism, with around 90% sensitivity and roughly 81% specificity in cross-validation and 80%/75% in testing. No statistical method was used to fix the sample size in advance, and group allocation was not hidden from the investigators.

Graves' hyperthyroidism was defined as stable when no progression to ophthalmopathy occurred over 18 months of follow-up. Hyperthyroidism patients were newly diagnosed, had a disease duration of under 2 months, and were aged 18 to 65 years. The study excluded patients with uncontrolled infections, other autoimmune diseases, pregnancy or lactation. Diagnoses were based on clinical symptoms, serum thyroxine and TRAb, thyroid ultrasound and orbital computed tomography. PBMCs were separated from approximately 10 ml of fresh peripheral blood using Ficoll-Paque density gradient centrifugation. Total RNA was extracted using Trizol reagent, and RNA quality was assessed on an Agilent 2100 Bioanalyzer. The CDR3 contains 12 residues, cysteine and phenylalanine counted. Just CDR3 DNA is preserved here, 36 bases in frame from base 1. The germline V gene sets CDR1 to MDHEN and CDR2 to SYDVKM. A distance of 7 bases separates the germline ends of V and J, which lose 7 bases and 1 base respectively.

Amplification of TCR beta CDR3 regions was carried out from RNA transcripts. The TCR CDR3 was subjected to a first round of RT-PCR using the HTBI primer set and the Qiagen OneStep RT-PCR kit. Libraries were constructed in a second round of multiplex PCR, after which size selection and purification were carried out. The libraries were sequenced on an Illumina HiSeq2000 using paired-end 100 bp reads. As for the authors' bioinformatics: SOAPnuke was used to process the raw data, removing reads that contained adapters or uncalled bases, had a mean Phred below 15, or lacked an exact match to the constant primer or identifier. High-quality paired reads were merged using COPE v1.2.5, and each unique nucleotide sequence was defined as a clonotype. MiTCR v1.1 was used to align clonotypes to the IMGT TRBV, TRBD and TRBJ reference segments. The analysis was restricted to V-J combinations with a frequency above 0.0001, which together covered 99.2% of the repertoires. The TCS score was defined as the ratio of F50 (clonal expansion) to E x V (chaos), calculated using BLOSUM62-based TCRdist between CDR3 peptides within each V-J. Welch's t-statistics and random forest reduced around 510 V-J features to 13, which were used in a naive Bayes classifier (R e1071). TCRdb cleaned the public reads at Q25 with fastp, built clones with MiXCR and kept in-frame beta chains. Every distinct CDR3 protein forms one entry, paired with its most common genes and DNA. TCRdb, not the authors, supplied the V and J calls. The sample has over 650,000 distinct CDR3 sequences on record, around 17% of them singletons. The ten largest clones capture approximately 8.4% of the sample.

This clonotype turned up a few times. It has no known antigen specificity. No much larger clonotype is one base removed from it; base qualities were not supplied. The specimen sequenced was blood. The sequence was obtained from a man aged 18 to 35 with Graves' hyperthyroidism. The rearrangement combines TRBV28 with TRBJ1-1; the D gene lacks a confident call. In nucleotides, the sequence is TGTGCCAGCAAGACGGAGAACACTGAAGCTTTCTTT. Its protein reads: CASKTENTEAFF.